Listed below are T cell receptor beta chains from one sample, sequenced in a study of low-dose radiotherapy and immunotherapy resistance in tumors. TCRdb reprocessed the reads via MiXCR and lists one record per CDR3 protein. Counted here are tens of thousands of distinct CDR3 sequences, around 17% occurring once; the ten biggest clones make up roughly 1.5%. The sample here was PBMCs, taken after low-dose radiotherapy plus immunotherapy. The receptors here all came from a male donor with prostate cancer. Both conserved end residues are part of each CDR3. Each record gives: D gene, V gene, clone size, J gene, CDR3 DNA, CDR3 protein. A D gene is named only where the DNA matches it firmly. Size values are once, few and many counts, or a class for expanded clones, and some rows have none.

D gene: TRBD1; V gene: TRBV28; clone size: -; J gene: TRBJ2-7; CDR3 DNA: TGTGCCAGCAGTTTAGGGGACAGGGACTACGAGCAGTACTTC; CDR3 protein: CASSLGDRDYEQYF
D gene: TRBD2; V gene: TRBV2; clone size: many; J gene: TRBJ2-1; CDR3 DNA: TGTGCCAGCAGTGAAAGGCTAGCGGGATACGGTGAGCAGTTCTTC; CDR3 protein: CASSERLAGYGEQFF
D gene: TRBD2; V gene: TRBV29-1; clone size: many; J gene: TRBJ2-7; CDR3 DNA: TGCAGCGTCGGGGTGGGACTAGCGGGGAGCTACGAGCAGTACTTC; CDR3 protein: CSVGVGLAGSYEQYF
D gene: -; V gene: TRBV28; clone size: many; J gene: TRBJ1-2; CDR3 DNA: TGTGCCAGCAGTGGCGACAGCGCCTCCGGCTACACCTTC; CDR3 protein: CASSGDSASGYTF
D gene: -; V gene: TRBV29-1; clone size: many; J gene: TRBJ2-7; CDR3 DNA: TGCAGCGTTGGTAGGGTCCCCGGCCGGAGCTACGAGCAGTACTTC; CDR3 protein: CSVGRVPGRSYEQYF
D gene: -; V gene: TRBV28; clone size: many; J gene: TRBJ1-6; CDR3 DNA: TGTGCCAGCAGTTCAGGGCAGTACTATAATTCACCCCTCCACTTT; CDR3 protein: CASSSGQYYNSPLHF
D gene: -; V gene: TRBV5-5; clone size: many; J gene: TRBJ2-1; CDR3 DNA: TGTGCCAGCAGCAACACAGGGACCTCCTACAATGAGCAGTTCTTC; CDR3 protein: CASSNTGTSYNEQFF
D gene: TRBD1; V gene: TRBV5-6; clone size: once; J gene: TRBJ1-2; CDR3 DNA: TGTGCCAGCAGCACGGGACAGGCCGAAAACTATGGCTACACCTTC; CDR3 protein: CASSTGQAENYGYTF
D gene: TRBD1; V gene: TRBV2; clone size: -; J gene: TRBJ2-5; CDR3 DNA: TGTGCCACCGACAGGGCTGGTGGGACCCAGTACTTC; CDR3 protein: CATDRAGGTQYF
D gene: TRBD1; V gene: TRBV19; clone size: many; J gene: TRBJ2-4; CDR3 DNA: TGTGCCAGTAGTCCCACAGGGGGCACAGCCAAAAACATTCAGTACTTC; CDR3 protein: CASSPTGGTAKNIQYF
D gene: -; V gene: TRBV6-6; clone size: many; J gene: TRBJ2-1; CDR3 DNA: TGTGCCAGCAGTTTTAGGGATGAGCAGTTCTTC; CDR3 protein: CASSFRDEQFF
D gene: -; V gene: TRBV7-8; clone size: many; J gene: TRBJ2-3; CDR3 DNA: TGTGCCAGCAGCTTAGTCGGTCATACAGATACGCAGTATTTT; CDR3 protein: CASSLVGHTDTQYF
D gene: -; V gene: TRBV5-6; clone size: many; J gene: TRBJ2-3; CDR3 DNA: TGTGCCAGCAGCTTGAACGTCCCAGATACGCAGTATTTT; CDR3 protein: CASSLNVPDTQYF
D gene: -; V gene: TRBV29-1; clone size: many; J gene: TRBJ2-7; CDR3 DNA: TGCAGCGTCACGGTAACCTACGAGCAGTACTTC; CDR3 protein: CSVTVTYEQYF
D gene: -; V gene: TRBV29-1; clone size: many; J gene: TRBJ1-1; CDR3 DNA: TGCAGCGTTCATCCCATTCTAAGGGACACTGAAGCTTTCTTT; CDR3 protein: CSVHPILRDTEAFF
D gene: -; V gene: TRBV12-3/TRBV12-4; clone size: -; J gene: TRBJ2-3; CDR3 DNA: TGTGCCAGCAGTCCAGCTAGACCTACTAGCACAGATACGCAGTATTTT; CDR3 protein: CASSPARPTSTDTQYF
D gene: -; V gene: TRBV3-1; clone size: many; J gene: TRBJ2-1; CDR3 DNA: TGTGCCAGCAGCCAAGTATCGGGGAGTATGGGTGAGCAGTTCTTC; CDR3 protein: CASSQVSGSMGEQFF